These 27 T cell receptor beta chains were all obtained from the same sample, sequenced in a study of cytomegalovirus exposure and HLA in healthy donors. TCRdb keeps only in-frame clones here, not all; method: immunoSEQ multiplex PCR. Among approximately 150,000 clones listed, around nine tenths were seen once. Sequenced: PBMCs. The receptors were sampled from a man younger than 30 in good health and CMV-seropositive.

This clone came up once. As DNA, the CDR3 is TGTGCCGGCCGTTCTGGGGGCTTCACAGATACGCAGTATTTT. It is translated as CAGRSGGFTDTQYF. This sequence joins TRBV6-6 and TRBJ2-3, with TRBD1 as a possible D gene (6 bases). Trimming left V 11 bases short and J 2 bases short, with 17 bases between. Germline CDR1 is MNHNY and CDR2 is SVGAGI (reference sequence). The CDR3 has 14 amino acids.

This sequence joins TRBV7-9 and TRBJ2-5; D gene ambiguous. V was cut by 3 bases and J by 5 bases, with 7 bases left in between. CDR1 SEHNR and CDR2 FQNEAQ come from the germline V gene (reference sequence). This CDR3 comprises 12 residues. The CDR3 sequence is CASSFSVETQYF. The CDR3 DNA reads as TGTGCCAGCAGCTTTTCCGTGGAGACCCAGTACTTC.

This chain uses TRBV4-3 with TRBJ1-2; D ambiguous. From germline, CDR1 is LGHNA and CDR2 YSLEER. Trimming cost V 3 bases and J 5 bases, with 19 bases left between them. This CDR3 is built from 16 residues. CDR3 sequence (DNA): TGCGCCAGCAGCCACAACCTAGCGCCAGGACTTTATGGCTACACCTTC. This codes for CASSHNLAPGLYGYTF.

The rearrangement joins TRBV18 to TRBJ1-1; D is undetermined. Trimming stripped 0 bases from V and 6 bases from J, with 14 bases between. The CDR3 has 15 amino acids. CDR1 and CDR2 from the germline V gene are KGHSH and LQKENI. The CDR3 DNA reads TGTGCCAGCTCACCACCTGGAGGTGTTTCTCCTGAAGCTTTCTTT. Its protein product is CASSPPGGVSPEAFF.

V gene TRBV2 combines with J gene TRBJ1-5, with 10 bases matching TRBD1. CDR1 is SNHLY and CDR2 is FYNNEI in the germline V gene. V shed 3 bases and J 6 bases; nucleotides not matched to a gene: 8. This CDR3 region has 16 residues. DNA for the CDR3: TGTGCCAGCAGTGATCTGACAGGGGGCTTTAGTCAGCCCCAGCATTTT. Its protein is CASSDLTGGFSQPQHF.

This chain uses TRBV7-8 with TRBJ2-1, with TRBD2 identical over 7 bases. Germline-derived CDR1 and CDR2 are SGHVS and FQNEAQ. CDR3 length: 17 residues. The V and J ends lost 5 bases and 9 bases, in that order; junction bases with no gene match: 19. CDR3 nucleotides: TGTGCCAGCAGCACGCGAACTAGCGTATTAGCCCGCGGTGAGCAGTTCTTC. Protein product: CASSTRTSVLARGEQFF.

V gene TRBV25-1 combines with J gene TRBJ1-1; D is undetermined. CDR3 length: 17 residues. Germline assignment: CDR1 MGHDK and CDR2 SYGVNS. Trimming removed 6 bases at V and 0 bases at J, with 20 bases between. Here the CDR3 reads CASRPLEGRGLNTEAFF. The DNA for the CDR3 is TGTGCCAGCAGACCATTGGAGGGCCGGGGTTTGAACACTGAAGCTTTCTTT.

The chain couples TRBV4-1 to TRBJ2-2; D unclear. The CDR3 runs 13 residues. The germline CDR1 and CDR2 sequences are MGHRA and YSYEKL. Trimming took off 4 bases at V and 3 bases at J, with 6 bases between the two ends. CDR3 in amino acids: CASSPLDTGELFF. CDR3 DNA: TGCGCCAGCAGCCCTCTTGACACCGGGGAGCTGTTTTTT.

This chain joins TRBV6-1 and TRBJ2-6, with TRBD2 as a possible D gene (5 bases). This CDR3 is 15 amino acids long. The V end was cut by 8 bases, the J end by 4 bases, with 15 bases between. Germline V gives CDR1 MNHNS, CDR2 SASEGT. This chain's CDR3 is CASCSEGSGANVLTF. In DNA form, the CDR3 reads TGTGCCAGCTGTTCTGAGGGTTCGGGGGCCAACGTCCTGACTTTC.

This chain joins TRBV15 and TRBJ1-2; D remains unclear. The CDR3 is made up of 15 amino acids. CDR1 and CDR2 from the germline V gene are LNHNV and YYDKDF (reference sequence). Trimming cost V 0 bases and J 6 bases, with 14 bases left between them. CDR3 region: CATSRDVSGQDGYTF. CDR3 DNA sequence: TGTGCCACCAGCAGAGATGTGTCAGGTCAAGATGGCTACACCTTC.

The chain combines TRBV29-1 with TRBJ1-1; unclear D gene. Trimming took 1 base from V and 1 from J, leaving 13 bases between them. The CDR3 runs to 15 residues. Germline assignment: CDR1 SQVTM and CDR2 ANQGSEA. The CDR3 protein is CSVEGFGGGNTEAFF. The CDR3 DNA follows: TGCAGCGTTGAAGGGTTTGGTGGAGGGAACACTGAAGCTTTCTTT.

CDR3 sequence reads: CASSVVEDSPLHF. DNA for the CDR3: TGTGCCAGCAGCGTAGTTGAGGATTCACCCCTCCACTTT. The chain carries TRBV9 and TRBJ1-6; D is uncertain. Germline CDR1 SGDLS, CDR2 YYNGEE. There are 13 residues in the CDR3. The ends were cut back, 0 bases at V and 8 bases at J, with 6 bases in the middle.

This chain uses TRBV30 with TRBJ1-1; D remains ambiguous. The CDR3 spans 12 residues. Germline V gene lookup returns CDR1 GTSNPN and CDR2 SVGIG (reference sequence). V was shortened by 4 bases and J by 4 bases, with 10 bases between the two germline ends. The CDR3 is CAWNQRGTEAFF. CDR3 nucleotides: TGTGCCTGGAACCAAAGAGGCACTGAAGCTTTCTTT.

The chain has TRBV18 and TRBJ1-3, with a weak D call TRBD1 (6 bases). V was clipped by 6 bases and J by 0 bases, with 12 bases between them. Germline CDR1 KGHSH, CDR2 LQKENI. The CDR3 consists of 15 residues. CDR3 sequence (DNA): TGTGCCAGCTCCCTACAGGGACGCTCTGGAAACACCATATATTTT. Residues: CASSLQGRSGNTIYF.

The chain employs TRBV25-1 and TRBJ1-1, with 7 bases matching TRBD1. The CDR3 is 13 residues long. With V trimmed by 6 bases and J by 1 base, 2 bases remained unmatched. Germline CDR1 MGHDK, CDR2 SYGVNS. The CDR3 DNA sequence: TGTGCCAGCAGAAGACAGGGGAACACTGAAGCTTTCTTT. This sequence encodes CASRRQGNTEAFF.

The chain carries TRBV7-9 and TRBJ1-2; D is unclear. V lost 5 bases, J lost 7 bases, and 20 bases lay in between. The CDR3 has 15 amino acids. Germline CDR1 and CDR2: SEHNR and FQNEAQ (reference sequence). The CDR3 coding sequence is TGTGCCAGCAGCCGGGTACGGGGAGATAGCGGTGGCTACACCTTC. It yields the protein CASSRVRGDSGGYTF.

The genes are TRBV9 and TRBJ2-1, with 7 bases lining up with TRBD2. The CDR3 is 17 amino acids. Germline loops: CDR1 SGDLS, CDR2 YYNGEE. Trimming took 4 bases from V and 4 from J; bases not matched to a gene: 14. Here the CDR3 reads CASSSRRTREPYNEQFF. The DNA for the CDR3 is TGTGCCAGCAGCTCCAGGAGGACTAGGGAACCTTACAATGAGCAGTTCTTC.

The chain recombines TRBV15 with TRBJ1-1; 7 bases align to TRBD1. The CDR3 runs to 13 residues. V was pared by 4 bases and J by 11 bases, with 10 bases of the junction left unmatched. Germline CDR1 and CDR2: LNHNV and YYDKDF (reference sequence). Written as DNA, the CDR3 is TGTGCCACCAGCACGCCCTCCGGACAGGCTGCTTTCTTT. Protein sequence: CATSTPSGQAAFF.

This chain connects TRBV7-6 to TRBJ2-1, with D possibly TRBD2 on 7 matching bases. Between the trimmed V and J ends, which lost 11 bases and 8 bases, there was a span of 13 bases. The CDR3 has 11 amino acids. Germline CDR1 is SGHVS and CDR2 is FNYEAQ. CDR3: CAEKGGDEQFF. CDR3 nucleotides: TGTGCCGAGAAGGGGGGGGATGAGCAGTTCTTC.

The chain uses TRBV29-1 and TRBJ2-1; possible D gene TRBD1, 5 bases. V was clipped by 7 bases and J by 1 base, with 14 bases between them. The V gene's germline CDR1 is SQVTM and CDR2 ANQGSEA. The CDR3 contains 14 residues. The chain's CDR3 is CSGGQGASYNEQFF. As DNA, the CDR3 is TGCAGCGGAGGACAAGGCGCATCCTACAATGAGCAGTTCTTC.

A single count supports this clone. The CDR3 is CASSSTHTTPQEGLPSYEQYF. The CDR3 DNA reads as TGTGCCAGCAGTTCAACCCACACCACTCCTCAGGAGGGGCTACCCTCCTACGAGCAGTACTTC. This chain joins TRBV27 and TRBJ2-7; perhaps TRBD2 as D (6 bases). This CDR3 is 21 amino acids long. Trimming left V 4 bases short and J 0 bases short, with 31 bases between. Per germline, CDR1 MNHEY and CDR2 SMNVEV (reference sequence).

The V gene is TRBV6-5, the J gene TRBJ2-1; TRBD2 is a possible D gene (6 bases). Trimming stripped 6 bases from V and 10 bases from J, with 16 bases between. Germline-derived CDR1 and CDR2 are MNHEY and SVGAGI. The CDR3 consists of 13 residues. CDR3 in DNA: TGTGCCAGCAGCGGGGGTTCAGGATACGAGCAGTTCTTC. Residues: CASSGGSGYEQFF.

This chain joins TRBV11-3 and TRBJ1-1; the D is unclear. There are 13 residues in the CDR3. Trimming removed 4 bases from V and 0 bases from J, with 6 bases in between. Per the germline V gene, CDR1 is SGHNT and CDR2 is YENEEA. CDR3 sequence reads: CASSSRMNTEAFF. The CDR3, as DNA: TGTGCCAGCAGCTCCCGTATGAACACTGAAGCTTTCTTT.

V gene TRBV19 combines with J gene TRBJ1-5, with D possibly TRBD1 on 5 matching bases. CDR3 length equals 16 residues. Trimming left V 2 bases short and J 3 bases short, with 14 bases between. Germline V gene lookup returns CDR1 LNHDA and CDR2 SQIVND (reference sequence). CDR3 sequence: CASSITGTTFNQPQHF. The CDR3, as DNA: TGTGCCAGTAGTATAACCGGGACTACATTCAATCAGCCCCAGCATTTT.

V gene TRBV5-4 combines with J gene TRBJ2-4; the D gene is possibly TRBD1 (6 bases). Germline V CDR1 and CDR2: SGHNT, YYREEE (reference sequence). V shed 3 bases and J shed 5 bases, with 12 bases lying between them. The CDR3 consists of 14 residues. The CDR3 DNA sequence: TGTGCCAGCAGCTCCAGGGGAGCGGAAAACATTCAGTACTTC. It translates to CASSSRGAENIQYF.

This clone was seen only a few times. The V gene is TRBV7-9, the J gene TRBJ1-1; D ambiguous. Germline values: CDR1 SEHNR, CDR2 FQNEAQ (reference sequence). The CDR3 is 16 residues long. Trimming removed 2 bases at V and 3 bases at J, with 16 bases between. CDR3 sequence (DNA): TGTGCCAGCAGCTTAATGCGCCGAGGGAAAGACACTGAAGCTTTCTTT. This encodes CASSLMRRGKDTEAFF.

The chain is built from TRBV5-4 and TRBJ1-1, with D perhaps matching TRBD1 (5 bases). Trimming cost V 4 bases and J 6 bases, with 7 bases left between them. CDR3 length: 11 residues. The V gene's germline CDR1 is SGHNT and CDR2 YYREEE (reference sequence). The DNA of the CDR3 is TGTGCCAGCAGCGGCAGGGCTGAAGCTTTCTTT. It translates to CASSGRAEAFF.